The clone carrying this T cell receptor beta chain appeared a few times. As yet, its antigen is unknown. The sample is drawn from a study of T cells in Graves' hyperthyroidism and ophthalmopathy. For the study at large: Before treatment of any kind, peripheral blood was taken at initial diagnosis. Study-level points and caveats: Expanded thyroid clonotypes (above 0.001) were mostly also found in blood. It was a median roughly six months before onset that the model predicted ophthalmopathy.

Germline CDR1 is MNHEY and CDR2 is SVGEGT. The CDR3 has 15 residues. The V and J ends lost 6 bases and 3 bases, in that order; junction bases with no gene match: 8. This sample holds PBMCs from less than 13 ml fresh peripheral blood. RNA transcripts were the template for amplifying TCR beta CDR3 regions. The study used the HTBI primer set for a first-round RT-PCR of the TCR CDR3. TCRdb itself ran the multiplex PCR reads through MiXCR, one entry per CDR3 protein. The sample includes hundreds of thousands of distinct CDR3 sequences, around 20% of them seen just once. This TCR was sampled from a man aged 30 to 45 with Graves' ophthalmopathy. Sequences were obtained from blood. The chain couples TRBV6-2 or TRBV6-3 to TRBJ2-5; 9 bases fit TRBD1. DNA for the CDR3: TGTGCCAGCAGCGCGCCGGGACAGGGAAAAGAGACCCAGTACTTC. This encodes CASSAPGQGKETQYF.